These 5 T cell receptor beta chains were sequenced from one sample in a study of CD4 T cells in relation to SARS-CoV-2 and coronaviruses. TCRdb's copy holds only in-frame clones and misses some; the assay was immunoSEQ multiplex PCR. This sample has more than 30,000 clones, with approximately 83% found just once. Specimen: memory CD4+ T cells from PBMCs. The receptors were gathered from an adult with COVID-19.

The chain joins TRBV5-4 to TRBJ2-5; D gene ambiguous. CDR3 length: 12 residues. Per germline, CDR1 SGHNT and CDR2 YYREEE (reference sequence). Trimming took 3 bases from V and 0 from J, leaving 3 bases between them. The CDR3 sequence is CASSWDQETQYF. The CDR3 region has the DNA TGTGCCAGCAGCTGGGACCAAGAGACCCAGTACTTC.

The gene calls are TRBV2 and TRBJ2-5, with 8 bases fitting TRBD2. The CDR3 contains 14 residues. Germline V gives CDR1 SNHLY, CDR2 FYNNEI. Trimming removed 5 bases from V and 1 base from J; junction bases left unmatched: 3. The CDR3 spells CASSRTSLQETQYF. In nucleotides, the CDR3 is TGTGCCAGCAGTAGGACTAGCCTCCAAGAGACCCAGTACTTC.

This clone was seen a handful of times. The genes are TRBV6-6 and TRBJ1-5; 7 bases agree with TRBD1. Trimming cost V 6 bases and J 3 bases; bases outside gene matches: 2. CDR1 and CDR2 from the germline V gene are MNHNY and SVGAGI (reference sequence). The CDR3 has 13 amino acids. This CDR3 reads CASSGTDNQPQHF. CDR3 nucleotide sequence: TGTGCCAGCAGCGGGACAGACAATCAGCCCCAGCATTTT.

DNA for the CDR3: TGTGCCAGCAGCTTAACCGGTCGCAATGAGCAGTTCTTC. It yields the protein CASSLTGRNEQFF. This chain links TRBV7-6 with TRBJ2-1; D call uncertain. Germline V gene data show CDR1 as SGHVS and CDR2 as FNYEAQ. This CDR3 contains 13 residues. Trimming pared 2 bases from V and 6 bases from J, leaving 8 bases between.

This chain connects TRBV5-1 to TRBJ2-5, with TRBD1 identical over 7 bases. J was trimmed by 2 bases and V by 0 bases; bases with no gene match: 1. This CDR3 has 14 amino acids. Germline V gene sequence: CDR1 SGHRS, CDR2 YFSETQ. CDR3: CASSLVGQQETQYF. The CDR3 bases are TGCGCCAGCAGCTTGGTGGGACAGCAAGAGACCCAGTACTTC.